The TCR beta chain under discussion was sequenced for a study of T cells after yellow fever vaccination. The study's findings and limits: Weaker overall was a secondary response that nonetheless peaked faster, on day 5 versus 15.

This clonotype showed up just a few times. Its specificity is unknown. The 5'RACE template-switching step produced TCR cDNA and added a universal primer site and UMIs. Via MiXCR, TCRdb re-called the 5' RACE reads, giving one row per CDR3 protein. This sample has about 400,000 distinct CDR3 sequences, with around 10% found just once. Germline V gene data show CDR1 as SQVTM and CDR2 as ANQGSEA. Trimming removed 5 bases from V and 3 bases from J, with 10 bases in between. The CDR3 has 12 amino acids. The sample was PBMCs, taken on the day of the first yellow fever vaccination. This chain uses TRBV29-1 with TRBJ1-1; D gene ambiguous. This receptor was obtained from a man between 18 and 29 years old who received the YFV17D yellow fever vaccine. CDR3 nucleotides: TGCAGCGTTAAGACATGGGACACTGAAGCTTTCTTT. It translates to CSVKTWDTEAFF.